A single sample gave rise to the 12 T cell receptor beta chains below, sequenced in a study of T cells expressing NK-cell markers (TCRdb year 2020). The library was obtained by 5' RACE. These reads were obtained on an Illumina HiSeq 2000. TCRdb reprocessed the reads, reporting each CDR3 protein sequence once and no DNA. The sample's own table lists roughly 160,000 distinct CDR3 sequences. Roughly a fifth of the sample rests with the top ten. The sample comprised blood T cells: a sorted CD56 or NKG2C T cell subset, CD4+ or CD8+ T cells, or bulk PBMC T cells (not recorded which). These receptor sequences come from a man aged 18-70 years in good health.

The genes are TRBV6-5 and TRBJ2-2. In germline, CDR1 is MNHEY, CDR2 SVGAGI. This CDR3 contains 17 residues. CDR3 in amino acids: CASSTLSWTVNTGELFF.

This chain connects TRBV24-1 to TRBJ2-3; TCRdb's assignment of TRBD2 cannot be checked, as there is no DNA. Germline V lookup: CDR1 KGHDR, CDR2 SFDVKD. This CDR3 is built from 20 residues. The CDR3 sequence: CATSAPVRGGAVIGTDTQYF.

This sequence joins TRBV11-2 and TRBJ2-7; TCRdb lists TRBD1, though no DNA is available to test this call. The germline V gene has CDR1 SGHAT and CDR2 FQNNGV. The CDR3 is 13 residues long. The chain's CDR3 is CASSSMDSYEQYF.

The rearrangement uses TRBV20-1 and TRBJ1-6. This CDR3 comprises 16 residues. Germline CDR1 DFQATT, CDR2 SNEGSKA (reference sequence). CDR3 amino acids: CSASDSSSSYNSPLHF.

The V call is TRBV5-1, the J call TRBJ2-5; TCRdb designates TRBD2, a call that cannot be tested without DNA. The germline CDR1 and CDR2 sequences are SGHRS and YFSETQ. CDR3 size: 15 residues. The CDR3 region is CASSFTESGGETQYF.

The rearrangement uses TRBV7-6 and TRBJ2-5; TCRdb calls TRBD1, which cannot be checked without DNA. Germline lookup yields CDR1 SGHVS and CDR2 FNYEAQ. The CDR3 runs 15 residues. The CDR3 loop is CASSMTGAPRETQYF. Full variable domain (missing parts from reference TRBV7-6 and TRBJ2-5): GAGVSQSPRYKVTKRGQDVALRCDPISGHVSLYWYRQALGQGPEFLTYFNYEAQQDKSGLPNDRFSAERPEGSISTLTIQRTEQRDSAMYRCASSMTGAPRETQYFGPGTRLLVL.

V gene TRBV13 combines with J gene TRBJ2-1; TCRdb's D call of TRBD1 is untestable without DNA. In germline, CDR1 is PRHDT, CDR2 FYEKMQ (reference sequence). The CDR3 has 17 residues. The CDR3: CASSSPEQGRSYNEQFF. Based on the CDR3 plus reference TRBV13 and TRBJ2-1, the full variable domain is AAGVIQSPRHLIKEKRETATLKCYPIPRHDTVYWYQQGPGQDPQFLISFYEKMQSDKGSIPDRFSAQQFSDYHSELNMSSLELGDSALYFCASSSPEQGRSYNEQFFGPGTRLTVL.

This chain uses TRBV12-3 or TRBV12-4 with TRBJ2-4; TCRdb names TRBD1, which stays unverified in the absence of DNA. The CDR3 is 12 amino acids. The CDR3 spells CASSTGGYIQYF.

The chain joins TRBV6-5 to TRBJ2-7; the TCRdb call, TRBD1, lacks DNA for checking. The CDR3 is made up of 15 amino acids. CDR1 MNHEY and CDR2 SVGAGI come from the germline V gene. CDR3 loop: CASSYNRDSHYEQYF.

The chain carries TRBV20-1 and TRBJ1-1; TCRdb names TRBD1, which stays unverified in the absence of DNA. This CDR3 region has 13 residues. In germline, CDR1 is DFQATT, CDR2 SNEGSKA (reference sequence). The CDR3 protein is CSARVQGNTEAFF.

J is TRBJ2-5 and V is TRBV6-5; TCRdb proposes TRBD1, but this gene call is untestable without DNA. CDR1 MNHEY and CDR2 SVGAGI come from the germline V gene. This CDR3 region has 13 residues. CDR3 loop: CASSSVNRGAQYF.

The chain links TRBV28 to TRBJ2-5; TCRdb calls TRBD1, which cannot be checked without DNA. Germline CDR1 reads MDHEN; CDR2 reads SYDVKM. The length of the CDR3 is 15 residues. This CDR3 reads CASSSPWFDKETQYF.